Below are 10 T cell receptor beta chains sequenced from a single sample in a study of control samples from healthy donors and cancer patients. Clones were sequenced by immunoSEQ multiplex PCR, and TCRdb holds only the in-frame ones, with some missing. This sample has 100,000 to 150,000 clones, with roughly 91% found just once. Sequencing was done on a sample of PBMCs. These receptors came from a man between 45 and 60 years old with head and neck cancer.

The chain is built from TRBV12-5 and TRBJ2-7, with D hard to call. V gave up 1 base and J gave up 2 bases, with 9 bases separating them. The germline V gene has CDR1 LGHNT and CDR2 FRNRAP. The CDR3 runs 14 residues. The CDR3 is CASGLAGVAYEQYF. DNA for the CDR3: TGTGCTAGTGGTTTGGCAGGAGTAGCCTACGAGCAGTACTTC.

CDR3 loop: CASSPGTDGYTF. The CDR3 bases are TGTGCCAGCTCACCAGGGACAGATGGCTACACCTTC. The chain couples TRBV18 to TRBJ1-2, with 7 bases identical to TRBD1. The V gene's germline CDR1 is KGHSH and CDR2 LQKENI. The CDR3 has 12 residues. Trimming at V came to 2 bases and at J to 6 bases, leaving 0 bases not matched to a gene.

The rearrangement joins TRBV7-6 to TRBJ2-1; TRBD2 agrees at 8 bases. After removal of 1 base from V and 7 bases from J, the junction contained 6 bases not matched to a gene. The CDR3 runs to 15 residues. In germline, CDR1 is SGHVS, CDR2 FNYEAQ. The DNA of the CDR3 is TGTGCCAGCAGCTTAGTGTCGGGAGGGGGTAATGAGCAGTTCTTC. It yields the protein CASSLVSGGGNEQFF.

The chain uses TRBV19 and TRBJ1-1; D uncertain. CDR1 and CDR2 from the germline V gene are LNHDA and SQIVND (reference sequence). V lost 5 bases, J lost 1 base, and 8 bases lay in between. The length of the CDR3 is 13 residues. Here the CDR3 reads CASSWEGNTEAFF. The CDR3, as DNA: TGTGCCAGTAGTTGGGAGGGGAACACTGAAGCTTTCTTT.

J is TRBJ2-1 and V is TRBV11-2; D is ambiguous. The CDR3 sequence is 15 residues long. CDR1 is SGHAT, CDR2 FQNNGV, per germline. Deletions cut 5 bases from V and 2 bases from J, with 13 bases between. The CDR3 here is CASSPRSLTYNEQFF. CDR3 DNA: TGTGCCAGCAGCCCCCGCTCCCTAACCTACAATGAGCAGTTCTTC.

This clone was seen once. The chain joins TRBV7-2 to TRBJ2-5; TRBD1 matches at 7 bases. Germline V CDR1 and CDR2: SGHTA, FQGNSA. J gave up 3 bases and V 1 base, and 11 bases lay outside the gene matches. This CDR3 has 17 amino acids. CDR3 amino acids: CASSLVHAGGGEETQYF. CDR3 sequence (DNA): TGTGCCAGCAGCTTAGTTCACGCAGGGGGTGGGGAAGAGACCCAGTACTTC.

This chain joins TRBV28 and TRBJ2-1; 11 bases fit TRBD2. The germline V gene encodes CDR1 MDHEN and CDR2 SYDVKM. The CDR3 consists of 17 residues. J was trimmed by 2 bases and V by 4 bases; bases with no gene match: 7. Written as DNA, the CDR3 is TGTGCCAGCAGTTCAGAATATAGCGGGAGGGCCTACAATGAGCAGTTCTTC. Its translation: CASSSEYSGRAYNEQFF.

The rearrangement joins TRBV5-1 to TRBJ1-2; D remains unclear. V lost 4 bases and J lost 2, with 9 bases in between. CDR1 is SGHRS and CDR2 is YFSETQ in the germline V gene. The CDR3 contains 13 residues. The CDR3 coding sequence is TGCGCCAGCAGCCGAGGAGGGAACTATGGCTACACCTTC. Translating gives CASSRGGNYGYTF.

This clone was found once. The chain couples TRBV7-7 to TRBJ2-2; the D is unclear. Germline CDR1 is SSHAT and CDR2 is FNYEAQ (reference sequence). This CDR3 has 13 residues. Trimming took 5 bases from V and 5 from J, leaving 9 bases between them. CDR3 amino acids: CASSPIRTGELFF. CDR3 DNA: TGTGCCAGCAGCCCCATACGGACCGGGGAGCTGTTTTTT.

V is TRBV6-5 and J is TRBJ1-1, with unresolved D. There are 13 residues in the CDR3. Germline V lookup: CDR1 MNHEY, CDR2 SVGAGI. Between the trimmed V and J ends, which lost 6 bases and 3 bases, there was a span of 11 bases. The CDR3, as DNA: TGTGCCAGCAGACCCCGTGTAGACACTGAAGCTTTCTTT. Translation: CASRPRVDTEAFF.